This entry lists 5 T cell receptor beta chains sequenced from one sample in a study of cytomegalovirus exposure and HLA in healthy donors. Researchers ran the PCR with 60 Vbeta and 13 Jbeta primers. Profiling relied on immunoSEQ multiplex PCR, and the TCRdb table lists in-frame clones only, not all of them. The sample shows over 100,000 clones, about 76% of them seen only once. Sequences were obtained from PBMCs. The receptors come from a woman aged 40 to 50 in good health and CMV-seronegative.

The chain couples TRBV4-3 to TRBJ1-2; D is unresolved. Germline V gene data show CDR1 as LGHNA and CDR2 as YSLEER. The CDR3 totals 16 residues. V shed 0 bases and J shed 4 bases, with 15 bases lying between them. The chain's CDR3 is CASSQDRTALRYGYTF. Here the CDR3 DNA reads TGCGCCAGCAGCCAAGATAGAACAGCTCTCCGCTATGGCTACACCTTC.

This chain joins TRBV5-1 and TRBJ2-6, with 10 nucleotides matching TRBD1. This CDR3 is 18 amino acids long. V shed 0 bases, J shed 2 bases, and the junction held 5 bases outside the gene matches. Germline V gene lookup returns CDR1 SGHRS and CDR2 YFSETQ. The CDR3 is CASSLGGTGVTGANVLTF. DNA of the CDR3: TGCGCCAGCAGCTTGGGGGGGACAGGGGTAACTGGGGCCAACGTCCTGACTTTC. Together with reference TRBV5-1 and TRBJ2-6, the CDR3 gives the full variable domain: KAGVTQTPRYLIKTRGQQVTLSCSPISGHRSVSWYQQTPGQGLQFLFEYFSETQRNKGNFPGRFSGRQFSNSRSEMNVSTLELGDSALYLCASSLGGTGVTGANVLTFGAGSRLTVL.

This chain connects TRBV12-5 to TRBJ1-2, with D possibly matching TRBD1 (5 bases). The CDR3 consists of 15 residues. Germline-derived CDR1 and CDR2 are LGHNT and FRNRAP. Deletions cut 6 bases from V and 0 bases from J, with 14 bases between. CDR3 nucleotide sequence: TGTGCTAGTGGACCTTGGCAGGGTCCTAACTATGGCTACACCTTC. It translates to CASGPWQGPNYGYTF.

The table lists this clone with a count of one. The V and J genes are TRBV7-9 and TRBJ1-6; D gene ambiguous. Germline V gene data show CDR1 as SEHNR and CDR2 as FQNEAQ (reference sequence). The CDR3 length is 14 residues. V was cut by 3 bases and J by 8 bases, with 11 bases left in between. The CDR3: CASSLAGYDSPLHF. The CDR3 coding sequence is TGTGCCAGCAGCTTGGCGGGGTATGATTCACCCCTCCACTTT. Drawing the rest from reference TRBV7-9 and TRBJ1-6, the complete variable domain is DTGVSQNPRHKITKRGQNVTFRCDPISEHNRLYWYRQTLGQGPEFLTYFQNEAQLEKSRLLSDRFSAERPKGSFSTLEIQRTEQGDSAMYLCASSLAGYDSPLHFGNGTRLTVT.

This clone was seen a single time. The V gene is TRBV19, the J gene TRBJ2-5; 12 bases line up with TRBD1. Germline-derived CDR1 and CDR2 are LNHDA and SQIVND (reference sequence). The ends lost 7 bases at V and 9 bases at J; junction bases unmatched: 3. The length of the CDR3 is 12 residues. DNA of the CDR3: TGTGCCAGTATGGGGACAGGGGGCCCCCAGTACTTC. Protein sequence: CASMGTGGPQYF.